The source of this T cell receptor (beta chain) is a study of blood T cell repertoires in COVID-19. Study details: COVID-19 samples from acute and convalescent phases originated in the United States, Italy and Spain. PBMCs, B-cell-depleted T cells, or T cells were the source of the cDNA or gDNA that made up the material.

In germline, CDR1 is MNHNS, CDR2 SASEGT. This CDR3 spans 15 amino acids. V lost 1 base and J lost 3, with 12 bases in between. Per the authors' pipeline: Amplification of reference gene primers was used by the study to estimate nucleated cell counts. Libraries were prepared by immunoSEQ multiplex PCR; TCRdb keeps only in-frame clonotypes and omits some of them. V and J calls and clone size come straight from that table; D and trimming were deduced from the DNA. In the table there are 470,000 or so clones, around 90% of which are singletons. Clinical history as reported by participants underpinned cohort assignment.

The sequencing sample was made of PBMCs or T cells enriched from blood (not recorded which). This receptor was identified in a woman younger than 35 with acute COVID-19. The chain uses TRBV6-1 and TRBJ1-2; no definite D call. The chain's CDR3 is CASSEGLSAYYGYTF. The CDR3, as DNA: TGTGCCAGCAGTGAAGGACTCTCCGCCTACTATGGCTACACCTTC.